This is a list of T cell receptor beta chains from one sample in a study of cytomegalovirus exposure and HLA in healthy donors. Using immunoSEQ multiplex PCR, the repertoire was profiled, and TCRdb retains in-frame clones only, with some absent. The profile shows 130,000 to 150,000 clones, approximately 80% of them singletons. Sequenced: PBMCs. The receptors originated from a man between 40 and 49 years old in good health and CMV-seropositive. Both conserved end residues are part of each CDR3. The order of the fields is CDR3 length, clone size, V gene, J gene, D gene, CDR3 DNA, CDR3 protein. A D gene is named only where the DNA matches it firmly. Only some rows state a clone size, as once, few, many or a class for expanded clones.

14	-	TRBV6-6	TRBJ1-4	TRBD1	TGTGCCAGCAGCTTGGGACAGCTTAATGAAAAACTGTTTTTT	CASSLGQLNEKLFF
15	-	TRBV18	TRBJ1-2	-	TGTGCCAGCTCACCACCGAACCGGGCGGGGTCCAGCTACACCTTC	CASSPPNRAGSSYTF
11	-	TRBV29-1	TRBJ1-2	-	TGCAGCGTTGATGGGGGCAATGGCTACACCTTC	CSVDGGNGYTF
14	once	TRBV18	TRBJ1-2	-	TGTGCCAGCTCACCACCCCACTCAAAGTATGGCTACACCTTC	CASSPPHSKYGYTF
14	once	TRBV19	TRBJ2-5	TRBD1	TGTGCCAGTACCAAGGGGGCAGCACAAGAGACCCAGTACTTC	CASTKGAAQETQYF
14	-	TRBV5-1	TRBJ1-1	-	TGCGCCAGCAGCACGACCGACAGTTTCACTGAAGCTTTCTTT	CASSTTDSFTEAFF
15	-	TRBV6-1	TRBJ1-2	-	TGTGCCAGCAGTGACGCTTCGGAGGGGTCGTATGGCTACACCTTC	CASSDASEGSYGYTF
12	few	TRBV5-6	TRBJ2-7	-	TGTGCCAGCAGCTTGGCGTCAGGCGTCTTTCGCTTC	CASSLASGVFRF
16	-	TRBV2	TRBJ2-5	TRBD2	TGTGCCACCAATGGGTGGAGCGGGAGAGTGGTGGAGACCCAGTACTTC	CATNGWSGRVVETQYF
16	-	TRBV9	TRBJ1-2	TRBD1	TGTGCCAGCAGCGTAGCTCGTGACAGGGGGTATGATGGCTACACCTTC	CASSVARDRGYDGYTF
13	-	TRBV10-3	TRBJ1-1	-	TGTGCCATCGAGGGGGAAAGAGGCACTGAAGCTTTCTTT	CAIEGERGTEAFF
13	-	TRBV27	TRBJ2-5	-	TGTGCCAGCAGTTTCGTGTACCAAGAGACCCAGTACTTC	CASSFVYQETQYF
17	few	TRBV6-4	TRBJ1-6	TRBD1	TGTGCCAGCAGCCGGGACAGCACCATTGCTGCCCCCACGCCCCTCCACTTT	CASSRDSTIAAPTPLHF
14	once	TRBV6-5	TRBJ1-3	-	TGTGCCAGCAGTGGGGGCACGGTTGGAAACACCATATATTTT	CASSGGTVGNTIYF
14	-	TRBV5-1	TRBJ1-4	-	TGCGCCAGCAGCTCCTCAGGGGCAGGTGAAAAACTGTTTTTT	CASSSSGAGEKLFF
14	-	TRBV27	TRBJ1-5	-	TGTGCCAGCAGGCCTGCAGGGAGCAATCAGCCCCAGCATTTT	CASRPAGSNQPQHF
13	-	TRBV7-6	TRBJ2-7	TRBD2	TGTGCCAGCGGAAGGACTAGCTTTCACGAGCAGTACTTC	CASGRTSFHEQYF
16	-	TRBV9	TRBJ2-3	-	TGTGCCAGCAGCCCGCCGGGACTCCAATCCACAGATACGCAGTATTTT	CASSPPGLQSTDTQYF
14	-	TRBV6-1	TRBJ1-2	-	TGTGCCAGCAGTGAAGCGAGGGCGGCCTATGGCTACACCTTC	CASSEARAAYGYTF
14	-	TRBV5-1	TRBJ2-7	TRBD2	TGCGCCAGCGCCGGGGGGGGCCTGGGCTACGAGCAGTACTTC	CASAGGGLGYEQYF
12	-	TRBV29-1	TRBJ1-1	-	TGCAGCGTTGAAAAGGAGGGCCCTGAAGCTTTCTTT	CSVEKEGPEAFF
19	once	TRBV11-2	TRBJ2-7	-	TGTGCCAGCAGCCGTCCCAATCTAACACGTTGGGGGCGGCGTGGGGAGCAGTACTTC	CASSRPNLTRWGRRGEQYF
17	-	TRBV10-1	TRBJ1-3	-	TGCGCCAGCAGTGAGTCCTCGTCGACAGACCTAAGGAACACCATATATTTT	CASSESSSTDLRNTIYF
15	-	TRBV6-1	TRBJ1-5	TRBD1	TGTGCCAGCAGTGGCAACAGGGGAAGCAATCAGCCCCAGCATTTT	CASSGNRGSNQPQHF
15	-	TRBV7-8	TRBJ1-1	-	TGTGCCAGCAGCCGCGGGTCCACTAGGAACACTGAAGCTTTCTTT	CASSRGSTRNTEAFF
13	once	TRBV6-4	TRBJ2-1	-	TGTGCCAGCAGTGACTCTAGTCATAATGAGCAGTTCTTC	CASSDSSHNEQFF
14	-	TRBV7-6	TRBJ2-7	-	TGTGCCAGCAGCTTAGGTGGGAGACTAGACGAGCAGTACTTC	CASSLGGRLDEQYF
17	-	TRBV27	TRBJ2-7	-	TGTGCCAGCAGTCGATCTGCCCAGGGACTCCCCTACTACGAGCAGTACTTC	CASSRSAQGLPYYEQYF
12	-	TRBV29-1	TRBJ2-7	-	TGCAGCGTTGAATTTTTAGCAGACGAGCAGTACTTC	CSVEFLADEQYF
13	-	TRBV11-3	TRBJ1-1	TRBD1	TGTGCCAGCGGTGTGGGACAGGGGGCAGAAGCTTTCTTT	CASGVGQGAEAFF
15	few	TRBV15	TRBJ1-5	-	TGTGCCACCAGCAGAGATTCGGGGGTCCTCTGGCCCCAGCATTTT	CATSRDSGVLWPQHF
15	-	TRBV7-9	TRBJ1-1	-	TGTGCCAGCAGCTCTTACCTAATTGTTTCGACTGAAGCTTTCTTT	CASSSYLIVSTEAFF